These T cell receptor beta chains were read from a single sample in a study of regulatory T cells in long-lasting Graves disease. MiXCR, run by TCRdb on the multiplex PCR reads, gives a single entry per CDR3 protein. The sample has about 290,000 distinct CDR3 sequences; 20% to 25% are singletons. Sequencing used peripheral blood mononuclear cells (PBMCs), obtained when the disease was refractory, from a patient treated with antithyroid drugs. The receptors here all came from a female donor with Graves disease. Both conserved end residues are part of each CDR3. A D gene is named only where the DNA matches it firmly. Some rows mark clone size as missing; the rest say once, few, many or name a class of expanded clone.

d_call,j_call,cdr3_length,clone_size,v_call,cdr3_nt,cdr3_aa
NA,TRBJ1-1,14,many,TRBV6-2/TRBV6-3,TGTGCCAGCAGTTACACACAGGGTACGACTGAAGCTTTCTTT,CASSYTQGTTEAFF
TRBD1,TRBJ1-2,12,NA,TRBV28,TGTGCCAGCATAGACAGGGAGCGCGGCTACACCTTC,CASIDRERGYTF
NA,TRBJ1-1,13,few,TRBV29-1,TGCAGCGGGGGGGGGGGCCTGGGGACTGAAGCTTTCTTT,CSGGGGLGTEAFF
NA,TRBJ1-2,12,NA,TRBV19,TGTGCCAGCACCGGGACTTTCTATGGCTACACCTTC,CASTGTFYGYTF
NA,TRBJ2-2,14,NA,TRBV10-3,TGTGCCATCAGTCGAGGGGTGGAGGCCGGGGAGCTGTTTTTT,CAISRGVEAGELFF
TRBD1,TRBJ2-5,15,many,TRBV6-1,TGTGCCAGCACCGACAGGGGCTCTCCTATCGAGACCCAGTACTTC,CASTDRGSPIETQYF
NA,TRBJ2-2,13,many,TRBV5-4,TGTGCCAGTCGAGGGGCGGGCACCGGGGAGCTGTTTTTT,CASRGAGTGELFF
NA,TRBJ2-5,14,few,TRBV28,TGTGCCAGCAGTTTAGGGGGATCAAAGGAGACCCAGTACTTC,CASSLGGSKETQYF
NA,TRBJ1-1,17,many,TRBV5-1,TGCGCCAGCAGCCCACTACTTGGGGTCCGGACCAACACTGAAGCTTTCTTT,CASSPLLGVRTNTEAFF
TRBD2,TRBJ2-7,15,many,TRBV7-2,TGTGCCAGCAGCCTCAGACTAGCGGGGGGCCACGAGCAGTACTTC,CASSLRLAGGHEQYF
NA,TRBJ2-5,15,few,TRBV28,TGTGCCAGCAGTTTAATAGGGCGGGGCGAGGAGACCCAGTACTTC,CASSLIGRGEETQYF
TRBD1,TRBJ2-7,14,many,TRBV4-1,TGTGCCAGCAGCCAACCGGGACAGGGGTACGAGCAGTACTTC,CASSQPGQGYEQYF
NA,TRBJ2-2,12,many,TRBV4-2,TGTGCCAGCAGAGGAGACACCGGGGAGCTGTTTTTT,CASRGDTGELFF
NA,TRBJ1-1,15,many,TRBV12-3/TRBV12-4,TGTGCCAGCAGAAAGACAGGCGGGGTGAACACTGAAGCTTTCTTT,CASRKTGGVNTEAFF
TRBD1,TRBJ2-5,15,few,TRBV19,TGTGCCAGTAGTGGGGGACAGGGGAACGTGGAGACCCAGTACTTC,CASSGGQGNVETQYF
NA,TRBJ2-5,13,many,TRBV11-2,TGTGCCAGCAGCTCCAATTACCGTGAGACCCAGTACTTC,CASSSNYRETQYF
NA,TRBJ1-4,18,few,TRBV18,TGTGCCAGCTCACCATATACGCAGGGGACGACCGTCAATGAAAAACTGTTTTTT,CASSPYTQGTTVNEKLFF
NA,TRBJ2-7,12,many,TRBV20-1,TGCAGTGCCTTAGTCCGGTCCTACGAGCAGTACTTC,CSALVRSYEQYF
NA,TRBJ1-6,17,NA,TRBV27,TGTGCCAGCAGTCCCTTAAAGGGCAGGGGATATAATTCACCCCTCCACTTT,CASSPLKGRGYNSPLHF
NA,TRBJ1-1,11,NA,TRBV20-1,TGCAGTTCGTCTCCGAACACTGAAGCTTTCTTT,CSSSPNTEAFF
TRBD1,TRBJ2-2,17,once,TRBV4-1,TGCGCCAGCAGCCAAGGGGGGGACAGGGGGCTCACCGGGGAGCTGTTTTTT,CASSQGGDRGLTGELFF
NA,TRBJ2-5,11,many,TRBV20-1,TGCAGTGCTAGTCGCCGAGAGACCCAGTACTTC,CSASRRETQYF
TRBD1,TRBJ2-7,14,many,TRBV6-1,TGTGCCAGCACCGTCCGGACAGGGACCTACGAGCAGTACTTC,CASTVRTGTYEQYF
TRBD2,TRBJ2-1,14,NA,TRBV28,TGTGCCAGCAGAAGCGGGAGGGTCCGATCTGGTTGGTTCTTC,CASRSGRVRSGWFF
NA,TRBJ2-1,14,many,TRBV6-1,TGTGCCAGCAGTGAGACCGGGCCGCACAATGAGCAGTTCTTC,CASSETGPHNEQFF
NA,TRBJ2-7,14,once,TRBV3-1,TGTGCCAGCAGCCTCCGGACTGCCTCCTACGAGCAGTACTTC,CASSLRTASYEQYF
NA,TRBJ1-1,13,few,TRBV5-5,TGTGCCAGCAGCCCCAGGTGGGACACTGAAGCTTTCTTT,CASSPRWDTEAFF
NA,TRBJ2-3,12,NA,TRBV7-2,TGTGCCAGCAGTTCCGTCGGGGTCCGGCAGTATTTT,CASSSVGVRQYF
TRBD2,TRBJ2-7,15,few,TRBV20-1,TGCAGTGCTAGAGATCTCCCCGGAGTAGCGGGAGAGGTGTACTTC,CSARDLPGVAGEVYF
NA,TRBJ1-1,13,NA,TRBV5-1,TGCGCCAGCGCCAGGGGCCAGGGCACTGAAGCTTTCTTT,CASARGQGTEAFF
NA,TRBJ1-2,15,NA,TRBV30,TGTGCCTGGAGTACCGCGTTAGCGACGGGGAATGGCTACACCTTC,CAWSTALATGNGYTF
NA,TRBJ1-3,13,NA,TRBV6-1,TGTGCCAGCAGTGATCTCCCTGGAAACACCATATATTTT,CASSDLPGNTIYF
NA,TRBJ2-5,13,few,TRBV20-1,TGCAGTGCTCTCTCTATGAGTAAAGAGACCCAGTACTTC,CSALSMSKETQYF
NA,TRBJ2-4,10,NA,TRBV20-1,TGCAGTGCCTGGGCCAACATTCAGTACTTC,CSAWANIQYF
NA,TRBJ1-2,15,few,TRBV6-2/TRBV6-3,TGTGCCAGCAGTTACGTTAGGACTTCCCCCTTTGGCTACACCTTC,CASSYVRTSPFGYTF
NA,TRBJ1-2,13,many,TRBV5-1,TGCGCCAGCAGCTCGAACAACAACTATGGCTACACCTTC,CASSSNNNYGYTF
NA,TRBJ1-4,13,many,TRBV3-1,TGTGCCAGCAGCCACAGGGGTAATGAAAAACTGTTTTTT,CASSHRGNEKLFF
NA,TRBJ2-5,14,many,TRBV28,TGTGCCAGCAGCCGGGGATCCCAGCCGGAGACCCAGTACTTC,CASSRGSQPETQYF
TRBD1,TRBJ1-2,14,many,TRBV28,TGTGCCAGCAGTACCCGACAGGGTTTAGGAGGCTACACCTTC,CASSTRQGLGGYTF
NA,TRBJ2-7,16,many,TRBV27,NA,CASSSSTGSFPYEQYF
NA,TRBJ1-2,16,NA,TRBV5-6,TGTGCCAGCAGCCCTCAGATCGGGCCTTGGAACTATGGCTACACCTTC,CASSPQIGPWNYGYTF
TRBD1,TRBJ2-7,15,NA,TRBV6-5,TGTGCCAGCAGTTACCTTGACAGGGTAACCTACGAGCAGTACTTC,CASSYLDRVTYEQYF
NA,TRBJ1-3,12,many,TRBV11-2,TGTGCCAGCAGCTTAGCTGGTGACACCATATATTTT,CASSLAGDTIYF
NA,TRBJ1-1,11,many,TRBV30,TGTGCCTGGAATATGGGCGGAGCAGCTTTCTTT,CAWNMGGAAFF
NA,TRBJ1-6,12,few,TRBV18,TGTGCCAGCTCACACGTTAATTCACCCCTCCACTTT,CASSHVNSPLHF
TRBD2,TRBJ2-5,14,many,TRBV20-1,TGCAGTGCTAGAGGACTAGCGGGAGGAGAGACCCAGTACTTC,CSARGLAGGETQYF
TRBD1,TRBJ2-5,15,many,TRBV20-1,TGCAGTGCTAGTTCCCCGGGACAGGGGCAGGAGACCCAGTACTTC,CSASSPGQGQETQYF
TRBD1,TRBJ1-2,14,NA,TRBV19,TGTGCCAGTAGTATGGACAGGGAGGGCTATGGCTACACCTTC,CASSMDREGYGYTF
NA,TRBJ1-1,15,many,TRBV28,TGTGCCAGCAGAGCCGGGAACACAATGAACACTGAAGCTTTCTTT,CASRAGNTMNTEAFF
TRBD1,TRBJ1-3,15,few,TRBV6-1,TGTGCCAGCAGTCTCGGGACAGGGCTAGGAAACACCATATATTTT,CASSLGTGLGNTIYF
NA,TRBJ2-5,14,many,TRBV7-2,TGTGCCAGCAGCGCCCCGCCCGCCCAAGAGACCCAGTACTTC,CASSAPPAQETQYF
NA,TRBJ1-6,14,NA,TRBV27,TGTGCCAGCAGTTTAGCGGAGAGTAATTCACCCCTCCACTTT,CASSLAESNSPLHF
NA,TRBJ2-1,13,NA,TRBV7-9,TGTGCCAGCTTCTCCCCAAGCACCAATGAGCAGTTCTTC,CASFSPSTNEQFF
TRBD1,TRBJ2-4,19,many,TRBV12-5,TGTGCTAGTGGTTTGGTACTCGGGACAGGGTCCTTGACCAAAAACATTCAGTACTTC,CASGLVLGTGSLTKNIQYF